This T cell receptor beta chain was found in a study of T cell changes during pregnancy in multiple sclerosis. The V end lost 3 bases, the J end lost 5 bases, and 13 bases lay between the germline ends. The CDR3 spans 14 residues. Germline assignment: CDR1 SGHRS and CDR2 YFSETQ. The repertoire was sequenced with immunoSEQ multiplex PCR; TCRdb's copy has only in-frame clones and lacks some. The sample has 75,000 to 90,000 clones, around nine tenths seen once; the top ten hold 0.21%. The chain couples TRBV5-1 to TRBJ2-3, with D possibly TRBD2 on 6 matching bases. The receptor was derived from a female donor with multiple sclerosis, enrolled in a pregnancy study. The sample consisted of CD4+ T cells from peripheral blood mononuclear cells, taken before pregnancy. CDR3 nucleotide sequence: TGCGCCAGCAGCTGGAAGACTAGTTTAGATACGCAGTATTTT. It translates to CASSWKTSLDTQYF.